This T cell receptor (beta chain) was sequenced for a study of metastatic and nonmetastatic thyroid tumors. Germline V CDR1 and CDR2: LGHNA, YSLEER. Germline trimming cut 0 bases from V and 6 bases from J; bases unmatched to any gene: 1. CDR3 size: 15 residues. TCRdb re-called clones from the PCR reads using MiXCR. The sample shows about 16,000 clones, about a quarter of them seen only once. Ahead of thyroid surgery, no patient had received treatment of any kind. This chain connects TRBV4-3 to TRBJ2-1, with 11 bases aligning to TRBD2. The sequenced sample was adjacent normal tissue. This clonotype originated in a female donor with papillary thyroid cancer or a benign thyroid nodule (not recorded which). Some clones in this sample may be carry-over from other donors' samples. The CDR3 DNA reads TGCGCCAGCAGCCAAGATGGGACTAGCGGCAATGAGCAGTTCTTC. Translated: CASSQDGTSGNEQFF.